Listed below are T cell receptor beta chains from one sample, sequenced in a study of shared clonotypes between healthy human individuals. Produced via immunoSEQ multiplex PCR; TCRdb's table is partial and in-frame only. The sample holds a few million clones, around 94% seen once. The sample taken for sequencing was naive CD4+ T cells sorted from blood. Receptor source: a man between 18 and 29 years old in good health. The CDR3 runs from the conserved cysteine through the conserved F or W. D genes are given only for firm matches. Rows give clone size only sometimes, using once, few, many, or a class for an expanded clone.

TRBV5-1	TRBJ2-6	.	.	TGCGCCAGCAGCTTGGACCCTCAGGGGTCTGGGGCCAACGTCCTGACTTTC	CASSLDPQGSGANVLTF
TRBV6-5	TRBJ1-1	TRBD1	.	TGTGCCAGCAGCATCTTAGGGGGCAGGGCTGAAGCTTTCTTT	CASSILGGRAEAFF
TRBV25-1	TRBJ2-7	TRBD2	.	TGTGCCAGCAGTGAACGGGGGGTCAGGGACTACGAGCAGTACTTC	CASSERGVRDYEQYF
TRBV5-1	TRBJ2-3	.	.	TGCGCCAGCAGCTTATCGGCAGCCTCTAGCACAGATACGCAGTATTTT	CASSLSAASSTDTQYF
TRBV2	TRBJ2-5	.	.	TGTGCCAGCAGTCGATCGATGCAGGGTCCTGAGACCCAGTACTTC	CASSRSMQGPETQYF
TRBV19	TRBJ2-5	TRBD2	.	TGTGCCAGTACAGAGACTAGCGGGCTCCAAGAGACCCAGTACTTC	CASTETSGLQETQYF
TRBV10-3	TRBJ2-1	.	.	TGTGCCATCAGGGGAGGAGGGGAGCAGTTCTTC	CAIRGGGEQFF
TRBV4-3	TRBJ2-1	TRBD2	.	TGCGCCAGCAGCCAAGTTACGGCGGGAGGGTACAATGAGCAGTTCTTC	CASSQVTAGGYNEQFF
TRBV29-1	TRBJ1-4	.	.	TGCAGCGTTCAGACAGAGGCTAATGAAAAACTGTTTTTT	CSVQTEANEKLFF
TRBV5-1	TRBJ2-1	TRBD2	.	TGCGCCAGCAGCCACGGACTAGCGGGGGGTGCTGGCAATGAGCAGTTCTTC	CASSHGLAGGAGNEQFF
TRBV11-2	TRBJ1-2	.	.	TGTGCCAGCAGCTTAGATCTCCTCAGAGGTTACACCTTC	CASSLDLLRGYTF
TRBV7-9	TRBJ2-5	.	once	TGTGCCAGCAGCTTAAAGTGGGGGGAGACCCAGTACTTC	CASSLKWGETQYF
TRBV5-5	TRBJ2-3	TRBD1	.	TGTGCCAGCAGCTACAGGACAGGGCCGAACACAGATACGCAGTATTTT	CASSYRTGPNTDTQYF
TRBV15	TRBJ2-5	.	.	TGTGCCACCAGCAGAGGAGAACCCCCGGGGGCAGAGACCCAGTACTTC	CATSRGEPPGAETQYF
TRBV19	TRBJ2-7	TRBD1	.	TGTGCCAGTAGTATCGGGACAGGGGTTCCCGGCGAGCAGTACTTC	CASSIGTGVPGEQYF
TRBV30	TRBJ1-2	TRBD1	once	TGTGCCTGGAGTGGAGGGGGCAACTATGGCTACACCTTC	CAWSGGGNYGYTF
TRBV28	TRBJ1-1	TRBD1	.	TGTGCCAGCAGCGACAGGGGGCTGGTCTTGGCTTTCTTT	CASSDRGLVLAFF
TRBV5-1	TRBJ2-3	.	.	TGCGCCAGCAGCTTGTCCTCGCTCCCAGATACGCAGTATTTT	CASSLSSLPDTQYF
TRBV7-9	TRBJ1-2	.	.	TGTGCCAGCAGCACGACAAAAAAAGGCTATGGCTACACCTTC	CASSTTKKGYGYTF
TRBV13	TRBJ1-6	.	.	TGTGCCAGCAGCTTACAAAGGGAGCAGTCACCCCTCCACTTT	CASSLQREQSPLHF
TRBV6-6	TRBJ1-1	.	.	TGTGCCAGCAGTTACTCGGCACAGGGTGAAGCTTTCTTT	CASSYSAQGEAFF
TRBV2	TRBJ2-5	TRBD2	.	TGTGCCAGCAGTCGCGTAGCGGGGGGGCTGGACTTC	CASSRVAGGLDF
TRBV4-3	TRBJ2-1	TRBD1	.	TGCGCCAGCAGCCAAGAAGTAACAGGGGTTGAGCAGTTCTTC	CASSQEVTGVEQFF
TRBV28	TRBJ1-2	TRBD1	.	TGTGCCAGCCGAAAACCAGGGACAGGGGGTAGGGGCGGTAGCTACACCTTC	CASRKPGTGGRGGSYTF
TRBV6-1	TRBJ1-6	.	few	TGTGCCAGCAGTGCTACAAGGGGTTCACCCCTCCACTTT	CASSATRGSPLHF
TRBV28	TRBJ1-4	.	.	TGTGCCAGCAGGTGGGGGTCAACTAATGAAAAACTGTTTTTT	CASRWGSTNEKLFF
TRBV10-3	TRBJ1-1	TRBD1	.	TGTGCCATCAGTGAGTCCCGGGAGGGACAGGGGATTAACACTGAAGCTTTCTTT	CAISESREGQGINTEAFF